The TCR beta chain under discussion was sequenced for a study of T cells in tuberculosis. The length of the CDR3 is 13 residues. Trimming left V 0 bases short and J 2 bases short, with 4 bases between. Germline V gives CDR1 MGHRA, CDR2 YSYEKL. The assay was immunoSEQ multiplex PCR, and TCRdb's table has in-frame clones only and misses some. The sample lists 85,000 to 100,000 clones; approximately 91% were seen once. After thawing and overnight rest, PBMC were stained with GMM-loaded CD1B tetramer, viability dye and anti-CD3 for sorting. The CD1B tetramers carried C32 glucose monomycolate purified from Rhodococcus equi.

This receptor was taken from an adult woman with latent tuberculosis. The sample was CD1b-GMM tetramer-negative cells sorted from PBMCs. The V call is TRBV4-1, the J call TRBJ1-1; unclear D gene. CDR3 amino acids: CASSQDGNTEAFF. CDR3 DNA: TGCGCCAGCAGCCAAGACGGTAACACTGAAGCTTTCTTT.